This T cell receptor (beta chain) comes out of a study of T-cell reconstitution after alpha-beta-depleted transplantation in children. A library of TCRbeta sequences, prepared with unique molecular identifiers, was generated. In TCRdb, the PCR reads were re-called with MiXCR into one record per CDR3 protein. Of some 520,000 distinct CDR3 sequences listed, roughly 33% are singletons. Trimming removed 4 bases from V and 8 bases from J, with 13 bases in between. CDR3 length equals 13 residues. Germline V lookup: CDR1 SGHKS, CDR2 YYEKEE (reference sequence). The V and J genes are TRBV5-5 and TRBJ2-1; a possible D gene is TRBD2 (6 bases). The sequenced sample was PBMCs from the stem cell graft donor, obtained from the stem cell graft. The sequence derives from a human donor who donated a stem cell graft to a child with aplastic anemia. The CDR3 nucleotides are TGTGCCAGCAGCCCGTTAACTAGCCATGAGCAGTTCTTC. This gives the protein CASSPLTSHEQFF.